The clone carrying this T cell receptor beta chain turned up a few times. Its antigen is unknown. The germline V gene has CDR1 LGHDT and CDR2 YNNKEL (reference sequence). The CDR3 is 14 amino acids. The V end was cut by 0 bases, the J end by 5 bases, with 11 bases between. In TCRdb, the reads were re-called with MiXCR into one record per CDR3 protein. Of some 97,000 distinct CDR3 sequences in the sample, under 25% were seen once. This record belongs to a study of T cell repertoires in cytomegalovirus infection. Study in general: Indications came from public TCR beta signatures; they pointed to CMV infection and to a matching HLA type. Study-wide results and limits: It was HLA-C-restricted CMV-specific TCR beta clonotypes that dominated the response ex vivo.

The rearrangement uses TRBV3-1 and TRBJ2-7, with D perhaps matching TRBD1 or TRBD2 (5 bases each). Sequenced sample: CD8+ T cells from PBMCs. This TCR derives from a human donor in good health (CMV status not recorded). Some clones in this sample may be carry-over from other donors' samples. The chain's CDR3 is CASSQEYGTHEQYF. CDR3 nucleotides: TGTGCCAGCAGCCAAGAATACGGGACGCACGAGCAGTACTTC.